Sequencing of this T cell receptor (beta chain) was carried out in a study of vaccination and CD4 T cells after COVID-19. Study results and limitations: Of the reactive clones in convalescent patients, a median about 90% showed up only post-vaccination.

TCRdb redid the calling of the PCR reads with MiXCR, one entry per CDR3 protein. This table holds just over 20,000 distinct CDR3 sequences, roughly 53% found once. This clonotype was seen a few times. The target antigen is unknown. The TCR originated in a human donor who had recovered from COVID-19. This material consisted of CD4+ T cells from blood, taken before SARS-CoV-2 vaccination.

CDR3 region: CASSYSNTPLANYGYTF. In DNA, the CDR3 is TGTGCCAGCAGTTATTCCAATACACCGTTAGCTAACTATGGCTACACCTTC. The V and J genes are TRBV6-9 and TRBJ1-2; D unresolved. With 0 bases removed from V and 0 bases from J, the gap between germline ends came to 14 bases. The germline V gene encodes CDR1 MNHGY and CDR2 SVAAGI. The CDR3 contains 17 residues.